This TCR beta chain was sequenced for a study of cytomegalovirus exposure and HLA in healthy donors. Whole-study results and caveats: Later analysis showed TCR association rates varying by HLA locus, highest for DRB1 and lowest for HLA-C. Researchers catalogued 150 or so TCR beta chains as cytomegalovirus-associated. Sequencing likely generated an artifact that appeared as a cluster of highly shared sequence variants. Previously analyzed data showed that most TCR beta V segments were productive at a frequency of about 87% or about 30%.

In the PCR, 60 Vbeta and 13 Jbeta primers were used. Using immunoSEQ multiplex PCR, the repertoire was profiled, and TCRdb retains in-frame clones only, with some absent. Of more than 110,000 clones detected, 76% appear once; the ten largest clones hold under 4.5%. Only a few counts were recorded for this clone. The target antigen is unknown. This CDR3 is 16 amino acids long. V shed 3 bases, J shed 4 bases, and the junction held 6 bases outside the gene matches. Germline CDR1 MNHNS, CDR2 SASEGT. Sequenced material: PBMCs. This sequence joins TRBV6-1 and TRBJ2-1, with 10 nucleotides matching TRBD2. This sequence originates from a young man in good health and CMV-seronegative. This chain's CDR3 is CASSDGLAVIYNEQFF. In DNA, the CDR3 is TGTGCCAGCAGTGATGGACTAGCGGTGATATACAATGAGCAGTTCTTC.